The entry below gives a single T cell receptor beta chain sequence along with its context. Per germline, CDR1 SGHAT and CDR2 FQNNGV. V was shortened by 5 bases and J by 3 bases, with 13 bases between the two germline ends. This CDR3 spans 15 amino acids. Sequenced by immunoSEQ multiplex PCR; TCRdb stores in-frame clones only, minus some. Here the sample spans under 200,000 clones, about 74% being singletons. This sample was taken from a study of blood T cell repertoires in COVID-19. Across the whole study: Sources were T cells, B-cell-depleted T cells, or PBMCs; the material itself was cDNA or gDNA.

The clonotype was recovered from a man aged 55 to 70 with acute or convalescent COVID-19. Sequencing input: peripheral blood. The rearrangement joins TRBV11-2 to TRBJ2-2, with a weak D call TRBD2 (5 bases). The CDR3 here is CASSPGSIYTGELFF. CDR3 DNA: TGTGCCAGCAGCCCTGGGAGTATTTACACCGGGGAGCTGTTTTTT.